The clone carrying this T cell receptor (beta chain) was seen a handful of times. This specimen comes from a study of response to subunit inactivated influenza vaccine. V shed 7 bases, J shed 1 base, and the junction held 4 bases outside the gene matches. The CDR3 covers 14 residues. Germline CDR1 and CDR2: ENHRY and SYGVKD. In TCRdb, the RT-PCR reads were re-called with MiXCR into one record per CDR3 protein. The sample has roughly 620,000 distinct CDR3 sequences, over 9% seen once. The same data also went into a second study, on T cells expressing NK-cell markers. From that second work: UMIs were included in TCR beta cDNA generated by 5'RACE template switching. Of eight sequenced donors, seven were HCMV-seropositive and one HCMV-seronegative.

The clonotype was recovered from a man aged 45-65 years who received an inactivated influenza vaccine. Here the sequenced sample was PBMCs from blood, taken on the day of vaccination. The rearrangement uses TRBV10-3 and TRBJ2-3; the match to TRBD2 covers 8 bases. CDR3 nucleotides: TGTGCCATCACCGAAGCGGGGGGCACAGATACGCAGTATTTT. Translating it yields CAITEAGGTDTQYF.